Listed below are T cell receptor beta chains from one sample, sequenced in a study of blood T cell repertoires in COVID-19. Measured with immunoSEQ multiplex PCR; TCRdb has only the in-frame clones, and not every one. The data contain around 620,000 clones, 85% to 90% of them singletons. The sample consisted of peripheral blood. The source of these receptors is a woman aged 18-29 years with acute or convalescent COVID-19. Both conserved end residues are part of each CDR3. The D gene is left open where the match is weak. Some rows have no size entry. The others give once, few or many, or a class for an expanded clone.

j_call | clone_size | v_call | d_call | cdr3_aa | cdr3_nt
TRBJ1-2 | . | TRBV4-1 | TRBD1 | CASSEDRQGGNYGYTF | TGCGCCAGCAGCGAAGATAGACAGGGCGGGAACTATGGCTACACCTTC
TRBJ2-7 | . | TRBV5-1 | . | CASSLDLIDSLSYEQYF | TGCGCCAGCAGCTTGGATTTGATCGACTCCCTCTCCTACGAGCAGTACTTC
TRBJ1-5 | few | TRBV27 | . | CASSPTGFNQPQHF | TGTGCCAGCAGTCCGACAGGATTCAATCAGCCCCAGCATTTT
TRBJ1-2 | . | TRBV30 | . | CAWVQVLADYGYTF | TGTGCCTGGGTTCAGGTCCTTGCCGACTATGGCTACACCTTC
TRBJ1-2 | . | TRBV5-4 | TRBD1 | CASSLVGQGEDYGYTF | TGTGCCAGCAGCTTGGTAGGACAGGGAGAAGACTATGGCTACACCTTC
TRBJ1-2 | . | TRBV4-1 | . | CASSHLGRGYGYTF | TGCGCCAGCAGCCACCTGGGGAGGGGGTATGGCTACACCTTC
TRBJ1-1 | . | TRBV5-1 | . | CASSRGPGVPGVTEAFF | TGCGCCAGCAGCCGAGGGCCCGGTGTTCCCGGTGTCACTGAAGCTTTCTTT
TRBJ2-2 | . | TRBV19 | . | CASSILGGASGELFF | TGTGCCAGTAGTATATTAGGGGGGGCTAGCGGGGAGCTGTTTTTT
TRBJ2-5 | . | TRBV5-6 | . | CASSLRQLVETQYF | TGTGCCAGCAGCTTGAGACAGCTGGTTGAGACCCAGTACTTC
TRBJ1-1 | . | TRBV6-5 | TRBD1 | CASSRQGGTEAFF | TGTGCCAGCAGTAGACAGGGAGGCACTGAAGCTTTCTTT
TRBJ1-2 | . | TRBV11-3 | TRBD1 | CASSLDDRVGLTF | TGTGCCAGCAGCTTAGATGACAGGGTTGGTCTCACCTTC
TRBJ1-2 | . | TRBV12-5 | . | CASDRSNYGYTF | TGTGCTAGTGACAGGAGTAACTATGGCTACACCTTC
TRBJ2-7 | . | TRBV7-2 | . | CASSLAASAYEQYF | TGTGCCAGCAGCTTAGCGGCTAGCGCCTACGAGCAGTACTTC
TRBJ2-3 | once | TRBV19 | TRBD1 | CASSIQGVITSTDTQYF | TGTGCCAGTAGTATACAGGGGGTGATTACTAGCACAGATACGCAGTATTTT
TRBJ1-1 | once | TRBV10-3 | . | CAISESKRVTDEAFF | TGTGCCATCAGTGAGTCTAAGAGGGTCACCGATGAAGCTTTCTTT
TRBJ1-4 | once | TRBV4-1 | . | CASSQDERRDEKLFF | TGCGCCAGCAGCCAAGACGAGAGGAGGGACGAAAAACTGTTTTTT
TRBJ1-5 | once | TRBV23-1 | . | CASIPGPEGQNQPQHF | TGCGCCAGCATTCCGGGGCCGGAGGGGCAAAATCAGCCCCAGCATTTT
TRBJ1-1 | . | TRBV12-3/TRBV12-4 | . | CASSRGPVGAFF | TGTGCCAGCAGTAGAGGGCCAGTCGGAGCTTTCTTT
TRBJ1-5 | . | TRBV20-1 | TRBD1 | CSASRPGQGSQPQHF | TGCAGTGCTAGTAGGCCGGGACAGGGGAGTCAGCCCCAGCATTTT
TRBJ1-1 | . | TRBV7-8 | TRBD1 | CASSSTGGNTEAFF | TGTGCCAGCAGCTCTACAGGGGGGAACACTGAAGCTTTCTTT
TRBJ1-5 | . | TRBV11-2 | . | CASSLGESNQPQHF | TGTGCCAGCAGCTTAGGAGAAAGCAATCAGCCCCAGCATTTT
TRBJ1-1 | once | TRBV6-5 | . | CASSWSSRRNTEAFF | TGTGCCAGCAGTTGGAGTTCTCGGAGGAACACTGAAGCTTTCTTT
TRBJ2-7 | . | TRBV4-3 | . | CASSQDSGSGGYEQYF | TGCGCCAGCAGCCAAGATTCGGGCAGTGGAGGTTACGAGCAGTACTTC
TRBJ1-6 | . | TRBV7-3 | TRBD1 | CASSLNSGQTNSPLHF | TGTGCCAGCAGCTTAAACTCGGGACAGACTAATTCACCCCTCCACTTT
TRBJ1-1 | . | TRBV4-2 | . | CASSHGYEGETEAFF | TGTGCCAGCAGCCATGGTTATGAGGGAGAGACTGAAGCTTTCTTT
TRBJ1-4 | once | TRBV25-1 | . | CASSESGGALEKLFF | TGTGCCAGCAGTGAATCTGGGGGCGCGCTTGAAAAACTGTTTTTT
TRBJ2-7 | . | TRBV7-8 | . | CASSQPGHSYEQYF | TGTGCCAGCAGCCAACCGGGACACTCCTACGAGCAGTACTTC
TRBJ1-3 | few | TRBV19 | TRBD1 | CASHRQGPTRNTIYF | TGTGCCAGCCACCGACAGGGCCCGACCCGAAACACCATATATTTT
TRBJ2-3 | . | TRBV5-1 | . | CASSLAWAGATDTQYF | TGCGCCAGCAGCTTGGCCTGGGCGGGGGCCACAGATACGCAGTATTTT
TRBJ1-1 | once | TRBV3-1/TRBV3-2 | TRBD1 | CASSPLNRGGAFF | TGTGCCAGCAGCCCCCTCAACAGGGGGGGAGCTTTCTTT
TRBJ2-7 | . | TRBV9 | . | CASSVETGAVSYEQYF | TGTGCCAGCAGCGTAGAAACAGGCGCCGTCTCCTACGAGCAGTACTTC
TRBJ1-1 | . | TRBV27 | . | CATRPTGNTEAFF | TGTGCCACGCGACCCACAGGGAACACTGAAGCTTTCTTT
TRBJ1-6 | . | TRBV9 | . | CASSGGIPNSPLHF | TGTGCCAGCAGCGGAGGAATCCCGAATTCACCCCTCCACTTT
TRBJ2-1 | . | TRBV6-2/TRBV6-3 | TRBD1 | CASSWDSYNEQFF | TGTGCCAGCAGTTGGGACAGCTACAATGAGCAGTTCTTC
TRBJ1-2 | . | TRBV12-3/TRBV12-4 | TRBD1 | CASSSEAGGGYTF | TGTGCCAGCAGTTCAGAGGCAGGGGGAGGCTACACCTTC
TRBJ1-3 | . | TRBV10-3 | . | CAISDINTIYF | TGTGCCATCAGTGACATAAACACCATATATTTT
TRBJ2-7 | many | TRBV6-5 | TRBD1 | CASNPDRGSSYEQYF | TGTGCCAGCAATCCGGACAGGGGCAGCTCCTACGAGCAGTACTTC
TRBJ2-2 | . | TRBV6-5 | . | CASSYSELSTGRAIF | TGTGCCAGCAGTTACTCCGAGCTATCGACCGGGAGAGCCATTTTT
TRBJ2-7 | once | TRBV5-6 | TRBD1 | CASSHRDSPYEQYF | TGTGCCAGCAGCCATCGGGACAGTCCCTACGAGCAGTACTTC
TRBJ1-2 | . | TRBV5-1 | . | CASSFVAGPSYGYTF | TGCGCCAGCAGCTTCGTTGCGGGACCCAGCTATGGCTACACCTTC
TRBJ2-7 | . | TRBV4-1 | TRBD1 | CASSPHPTPGQGYHEQYF | TGCGCCAGCAGCCCACACCCAACCCCGGGACAGGGATACCACGAGCAGTACTTC
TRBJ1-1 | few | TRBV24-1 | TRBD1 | CATSDSQPGQIEAFF | TGTGCCACCAGTGATTCCCAACCGGGACAGATTGAAGCTTTCTTT
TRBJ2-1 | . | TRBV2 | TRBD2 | CASSGIAGGYNEQFF | TGTGCCAGCAGTGGGATAGCGGGGGGATACAATGAGCAGTTCTTC
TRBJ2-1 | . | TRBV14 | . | CASSETGGSTYNEQFF | TGTGCCAGCAGCGAAACAGGCGGTAGTACCTACAATGAGCAGTTCTTC
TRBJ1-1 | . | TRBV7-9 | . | CASSLAGDFFLNTEAFF | TGTGCCAGCAGCTTAGCGGGGGACTTCTTTTTGAACACTGAAGCTTTCTTT
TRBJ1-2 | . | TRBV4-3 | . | CASSRTGGAGYTF | TGCGCCAGCAGCCGCACTGGGGGGGCTGGCTACACCTTC
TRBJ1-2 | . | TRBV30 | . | CAWRTNFWGYTF | TGTGCCTGGCGGACAAATTTCTGGGGCTACACCTTC
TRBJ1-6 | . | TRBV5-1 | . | CASSLTGYNSPLHF | TGCGCCAGCAGCTTGACGGGATATAATTCACCCCTCCACTTT
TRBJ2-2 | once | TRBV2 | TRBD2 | CASSRASGANTGELFF | TGTGCCAGCAGCCGAGCTAGCGGGGCGAACACCGGGGAGCTGTTTTTT
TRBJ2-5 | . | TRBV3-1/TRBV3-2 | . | CASSQILGETQYF | TGTGCCAGCAGCCAAATCCTAGGAGAGACCCAGTACTTC
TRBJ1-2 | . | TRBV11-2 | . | CASSLAPGSGYTF | TGTGCCAGCAGCTTAGCCCCGGGGTCGGGCTACACCTTC
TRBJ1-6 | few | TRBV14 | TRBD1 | CASSQAGGGSPLHF | TGTGCCAGCAGCCAAGCAGGGGGCGGGTCACCCCTCCACTTT